The following is a T cell receptor beta chain sequence with its context. Ten or more counts support this clonotype. Its target antigen remains unknown. The record has no base qualities; no much larger clone is one base away. Stable Graves' hyperthyroidism was defined as the absence of progression to ophthalmopathy over 18 months of follow-up. Hyperthyroidism patients were newly diagnosed, had a disease duration of under 2 months, and were aged 18 to 65 years. The study excluded patients with uncontrolled infections, other autoimmune diseases, pregnancy or lactation. Clinical symptoms, serum thyroxine and TRAb, thyroid ultrasound, and orbital computed tomography formed the basis for the diagnoses. PBMCs were separated from around 9.1 ml of fresh peripheral blood using Ficoll-Paque density gradient centrifugation. Total RNA was extracted with Trizol reagent, and quality was checked on an Agilent 2100 Bioanalyzer.

This specimen belongs to a study of T cells in Graves' hyperthyroidism and ophthalmopathy (dated by TCRdb to between 2018 and 2021). Study-wide context: Peripheral blood samples were taken at the time of initial diagnosis, prior to any treatment. To identify TCR V-J signatures that set the groups apart, the researchers used a discovery cohort of roughly 100 patients, made up of under 50 with Graves' ophthalmopathy and 55 to 65 with stable Graves' hyperthyroidism. In addition, the study compared T-cell repertoires in thyroid tissue and in blood from over 5 Graves' hyperthyroidism patients. Whether ophthalmopathy could be predicted prospectively was tested in an independent validation cohort made up of under 20 hyperthyroidism patients plus 17 patients who later progressed to ophthalmopathy. TCR Vbeta CDR3 sequencing of 130 to 150 peripheral blood samples (about 45 ophthalmopathy, 75 to 85 hyperthyroidism and approximately 17 progressor patients) is reported in the paper. Once sampling was done, hyperthyroidism patients were given methimazole at a starting dose of 30 mg daily, whereas ophthalmopathy patients were given high-dose intravenous methylprednisolone. The approximately 97 discovery patients were randomly divided into training and test sets at a 7:3 ratio.

Counted from cysteine to phenylalanine, this CDR3 has 12 amino acids. The read is trimmed to its CDR3 DNA, 36 bases read in frame from base 1. Clipping removes 6 bases from V and 3 bases from J, with 1 as the unmatched junction base count. The TCR beta CDR3 regions were amplified from the RNA transcripts. For the first round of RT-PCR on the TCR CDR3, the HTBI primer set was used together with the Qiagen OneStep RT-PCR kit. Libraries were constructed in a second round of multiplex PCR, after which size selection and purification were carried out. The libraries were sequenced on an Illumina HiSeq2000 using paired-end 100 bp reads. The authors' analysis ran thus. SOAPnuke was used to process the raw data, throwing out any read that contained adapters or uncalled bases, had a mean Phred below 15, or lacked an exact constant-primer or identifier match. High-quality paired reads were merged using COPE v1.2.5, and each unique nucleotide sequence was defined as a clonotype. MiTCR v1.1 was used to align the clonotypes against IMGT TRBV, TRBD and TRBJ reference segments. The analysis was restricted to V-J combinations with a frequency above 0.0001, which together covered over 99% of the repertoires. The TCS score was defined as F50 (clonal expansion) divided by E x V (chaos), with BLOSUM62-based TCRdist calculated between CDR3 peptides within each V-J. Welch's t-statistics and random forest reduced around 510 V-J features to 13, which were used in a naive Bayes classifier (R e1071). The similarity between thyroid and blood repertoires was quantified using the Morisita-Horn index. TCRdb applied fastp at Q25 and MiXCR to the public reads, then kept only in-frame beta chains. Here each entry gathers all rows of one CDR3 protein and keeps the most common genes and DNA. TCRdb's processing, not the authors' own work, is the source of the V and J calls. This sample holds roughly 700,000 distinct CDR3 sequences; approximately 40% were observed only once. Around 29% of the sample belongs to the ten largest clones.

Results and caveats for the whole study, not just this receptor: During validation, the model predicted progression to ophthalmopathy a median of approximately 6 months ahead of onset, with around 71% sensitivity and roughly 75% specificity. Most expanded thyroid clonotypes (frequency above 0.001) were also detected in blood, suggesting blood repertoires may reflect thyroid immune responses. Ophthalmopathy was separated from stable hyperthyroidism by a 13 V-J signature model, with approximately 90% sensitivity and roughly 81% specificity obtained in cross-validation and 80%/75% obtained in testing. Sample size was not statistically predetermined, and blinding of investigators to group allocation was not performed.

The chain couples TRBV12-3 or TRBV12-4 to TRBJ1-2, with 7 bases in between that match TRBD1. The origin of this receptor is a woman between 40 and 55 years old with Graves' hyperthyroidism. Input material: blood. The DNA sequence reads TGTGCCAGCAGCGACAGGGACTATGGCTACACCTTC. This translates into CASSDRDYGYTF.